These T cell receptor beta chains were read from a single sample in a study of shared clonotypes between healthy human individuals. Sequencing was performed with immunoSEQ multiplex PCR; in TCRdb, only in-frame clones are kept and a portion is missing. Here the sample spans 980,000 or so clones, around 80% being singletons. Sequencing was carried out using memory CD4+ T cells sorted from blood. The receptor source for this set is a man in his late teens or twenties in good health. Each CDR3 is given with its conserved first and last residue. The D gene is left open where the match is weak. Not every row has a clone size; where given, it reads once, few, many or a size class.

j_call v_call d_call clone_size cdr3_aa cdr3_nt
TRBJ1-5 TRBV5-1 . . CASSLEVGQPQHF TGCGCCAGCAGCTTGGAAGTTGGCCAGCCCCAGCATTTT
TRBJ1-2 TRBV5-4 . . CASSPARGRNYGYTF TGTGCCAGCAGCCCGGCTCGGGGACGGAACTATGGCTACACCTTC
TRBJ1-2 TRBV5-4 . . CASSGRNNYGYTF TGTGCCAGCAGCGGGCGCAATAACTATGGCTACACCTTC
TRBJ2-5 TRBV7-7 TRBD2 . CASSPNVGTSGRGETQYF TGTGCTAGCAGCCCAAATGTCGGGACTAGCGGGAGAGGGGAGACCCAGTACTTC
TRBJ2-7 TRBV19 TRBD1 . CASSKDRGFNEQYF TGTGCCAGTAGTAAGGACAGGGGGTTCAACGAGCAGTACTTC
TRBJ1-1 TRBV9 . . CASSVVSNTEAFF TGTGCCAGCAGCGTAGTAAGTAACACTGAAGCTTTCTTT
TRBJ1-1 TRBV6-1 TRBD1 few CASSEQGAKNTEAFF TGTGCCAGCAGTGAACAGGGGGCCAAGAACACTGAAGCTTTCTTT
TRBJ2-5 TRBV10-3 . . CAIKGLEGETQYF TGTGCCATCAAGGGCCTCGAGGGAGAGACCCAGTACTTC
TRBJ1-4 TRBV9 . . CASSVEGAPNEKLFF TGTGCCAGCAGCGTAGAAGGGGCACCCAATGAAAAACTGTTTTTT
TRBJ2-7 TRBV11-2 . . CASSLVDSTLSF TGTGCCAGCAGCTTAGTGGACAGCACCCTCTCGTTC
TRBJ1-2 TRBV5-1 . . CASSRQEMDRDGYTF TGCGCCAGCAGCCGACAGGAAATGGATAGGGATGGCTACACCTTC
TRBJ1-1 TRBV18 . few CASSPSKDRSEAFF TGTGCCAGCTCACCGAGCAAGGACAGATCTGAAGCTTTCTTT
TRBJ2-3 TRBV6-6 TRBD2 . CASGNPGLATDTQYF TGTGCCAGCGGGAATCCGGGACTAGCGACAGATACGCAGTATTTT
TRBJ2-1 TRBV2 TRBD1 . CASGTGYNEQFF TGTGCCTCCGGGACAGGCTACAATGAGCAGTTCTTC
TRBJ2-6 TRBV11-2 . . CASSLGSNVLTF TGTGCCAGCAGCTTAGGGTCCAACGTCCTGACTTTC
TRBJ2-7 TRBV5-4 . few CASSLEGFAFEQYF TGTGCCAGCAGCTTAGAAGGGTTCGCGTTCGAGCAGTACTTC
TRBJ2-5 TRBV19 TRBD1 . CASRSTGEETQYF TGTGCCAGTAGGTCGACAGGGGAAGAGACCCAGTACTTC
TRBJ1-3 TRBV30 . . CAWNPASREGGNTIYF TGTGCCTGGAACCCGGCCAGCAGGGAGGGAGGAAACACCATATATTTT
TRBJ2-3 TRBV5-8 . . CASSSGGGTNTDTQYF TGTGCCAGCAGCTCTGGGGGCGGGACGAACACAGATACGCAGTATTTT
TRBJ2-2 TRBV11-3 TRBD1 . CASSHAGQGVNTGELFF TGTGCCAGCAGCCACGCGGGACAGGGAGTCAACACCGGGGAGCTGTTTTTT
TRBJ2-5 TRBV5-1 . . CASSPDSAQETQYF TGCGCCAGCAGCCCGGACAGTGCCCAAGAGACCCAGTACTTC
TRBJ1-1 TRBV19 . . CASSLTASEEAFF TGTGCCAGTAGCCTGACAGCTTCTGAGGAAGCTTTCTTT
TRBJ1-2 TRBV2 . . CASSADRLTNYGYTF TGTGCCAGCAGTGCGGACAGACTTACTAACTATGGCTACACCTTC
TRBJ2-5 TRBV5-1 TRBD2 . CASSLGGSETQYF TGCGCCAGCAGTCTCGGGGGGAGCGAGACCCAGTACTTC
TRBJ2-1 TRBV19 . . CASTGHSYNEQFF TGTGCCAGTACGGGCCACTCCTACAATGAGCAGTTCTTC
TRBJ2-5 TRBV7-2 TRBD2 . CASSHGTSGRDRETQYF TGTGCCAGCAGCCATGGGACTAGCGGGAGGGACAGAGAGACCCAGTACTTC
TRBJ2-2 TRBV27 . . CASSYWPPTGELFF TGTGCCAGCAGTTATTGGCCGCCCACCGGGGAGCTGTTTTTT
TRBJ1-5 TRBV18 TRBD1 few CASSTGGKGQPQHF TGTGCCAGCTCTACAGGGGGCAAGGGTCAGCCCCAGCATTTT
TRBJ2-7 TRBV6-1 TRBD2 . CAGAETSGRSYEQYF TGTGCCGGGGCCGAGACTAGCGGGAGGTCCTACGAGCAGTACTTC
TRBJ2-7 TRBV6-1 . . CASRASAVVSYEQYF TGTGCCAGCAGGGCTTCAGCGGTGGTATCCTACGAGCAGTACTTC
TRBJ2-5 TRBV5-1 TRBD1 . CASSSQGAGETQYF TGCGCCAGCAGCTCACAGGGGGCTGGGGAGACCCAGTACTTC
TRBJ2-3 TRBV2 . few CASSDWRTDTQYF TGTGCCAGCAGTGACTGGCGCACAGATACGCAGTATTTT
TRBJ1-1 TRBV7-9 TRBD1 . CASSHRQGDNEAFF TGTGCCAGCAGCCACCGACAGGGGGATAATGAAGCTTTCTTT
TRBJ1-6 TRBV30 . . CAWTPPGEYSPLHF TGTGCCTGGACCCCCCCAGGGGAGTATTCACCCCTCCACTTT
TRBJ1-3 TRBV5-6 . . CASSLAVSLGNTIYF TGTGCCAGCAGCTTGGCAGTCAGCCTTGGAAACACCATATATTTT
TRBJ2-1 TRBV19 . . CASSSDRTALGNEQFF TGTGCCAGTAGTAGCGACAGGACGGCGCTTGGCAATGAGCAGTTCTTC
TRBJ2-1 TRBV5-8 TRBD2 many CASSLAGVTDNEQFF TGTGCCAGCAGCTTAGCGGGAGTTACGGACAATGAGCAGTTCTTC
TRBJ2-7 TRBV10-1 . many CASMTNRDTSSYEQYF TGCGCCAGCATGACAAACCGGGACACCTCATCCTACGAGCAGTACTTC
TRBJ1-3 TRBV11-2 . . CASSPQGGGNTIYF TGTGCCAGCAGCCCGCAGGGCGGTGGAAACACCATATATTTT
TRBJ2-3 TRBV9 . . CASSVGFGTQYF TGTGCCAGCAGCGTAGGCTTTGGTACGCAGTATTTT
TRBJ2-3 TRBV11-2 TRBD2 . CASRIAGVGTDTQYF TGTGCCAGCCGAATAGCGGGAGTGGGCACAGATACGCAGTATTTT
TRBJ1-3 TRBV30 TRBD1 . CAWSAGTGGGNTIYF TGTGCCTGGAGTGCCGGGACAGGGGGTGGAAACACCATATATTTT
TRBJ1-6 TRBV6-5 . few CASRPQTGMASPLHF TGTGCCAGCAGACCACAAACAGGGATGGCTTCACCCCTCCACTTT
TRBJ1-5 TRBV6-1 . many CASSDSKFRGQPQHF TGTGCCAGCAGTGACAGTAAATTCAGGGGACAGCCCCAGCATTTT
TRBJ2-5 TRBV28 . . CASSFTWGAQYF TGTGCCAGCAGTTTCACTTGGGGGGCCCAGTACTTC
TRBJ2-2 TRBV18 TRBD2 . CASSPVRTSGSYRVTGELFF TGTGCCAGCTCACCAGTAAGAACTAGCGGGAGCTACCGGGTCACCGGGGAGCTGTTTTTT
TRBJ2-1 TRBV18 TRBD1 . CASSPQGQGAYEQFF TGTGCCAGCTCACCGCAGGGCCAGGGGGCGTATGAGCAGTTCTTC
TRBJ1-2 TRBV6-1 TRBD1 . CASSEVGTGNGYTF TGTGCCAGCAGTGAAGTAGGGACAGGGAATGGCTACACCTTC
TRBJ1-5 TRBV2 TRBD1 . CASTGTANNQPQHF TGTGCCTCGACCGGGACAGCGAACAATCAGCCCCAGCATTTT
TRBJ1-1 TRBV5-1 . once CASSLEAGSGTEAFF TGCGCCAGCAGCTTGGAGGCGGGCTCCGGCACTGAAGCTTTCTTT
TRBJ2-2 TRBV13 TRBD1 . CASSATPGTATNTGELFF TGTGCCAGCAGCGCCACACCCGGGACAGCCACGAACACCGGGGAGCTGTTTTTT
TRBJ1-2 TRBV4-3 . . CASSRGQAVNYGYTF TGCGCCAGCAGCCGGGGGCAGGCGGTAAATTATGGCTACACCTTC
TRBJ1-4 TRBV9 TRBD1 . CASSVGIQGANEKLFF TGTGCCAGCAGCGTAGGGATACAGGGGGCTAATGAAAAACTGTTTTTT